These 20 T cell receptor beta chains were sequenced from one sample in a study of shared clonotypes between healthy human individuals. TCRdb's table, derived via immunoSEQ multiplex PCR, lists solely in-frame clones and lacks some. The repertoire holds about a million clones, with roughly 80% as singletons. The sample was memory CD4+ T cells from PBMCs. The subset here: CD45RA-negative fraction. The receptors were sampled from a man aged 18 to 30 in good health. Some clones in this sample may be carry-over from other donors' samples.

This clone was observed once. A much larger clone differs by one base, so this may be a read error. V is TRBV4-1 and J is TRBJ1-2, with 7 bases that match TRBD1. The CDR3 totals 14 residues. Germline V gene data show CDR1 as MGHRA and CDR2 as YSYEKL. CDR3 loop: CVSSQDRVGYGYTF. The DNA of the CDR3 is TGCGTCAGCAGCCAAGACAGGGTGGGCTATGGCTACACCTTC.

The genes are TRBV10-3 and TRBJ1-1; tentatively, D is TRBD1 (5 bases). This CDR3 spans 14 amino acids. Germline CDR1 reads ENHRY; CDR2 reads SYGVKD. Trimming shortened V by 10 bases and J by 1 base, and 16 bases separated the two germline ends. The CDR3 nucleotides are TGTGCCACCGCCTCGGCTGGGGGGAACACTGAAGCTTTCTTT. Amino acid sequence: CATASAGGNTEAFF.

The rearrangement joins TRBV6-4 to TRBJ2-7, with TRBD1 identical over 7 bases. The germline V gene encodes CDR1 MRHNA and CDR2 SNTAGT. The CDR3 totals 14 residues. V was pared by 2 bases and J by 3 bases, with 4 bases of the junction left unmatched. As DNA, the CDR3 is TGTGCCAGCAGTGACAAGACAGGGTACTACGAGCAGTACTTC. Its protein product is CASSDKTGYYEQYF.

The chain couples TRBV19 to TRBJ2-5; a possible D gene is TRBD1 (5 bases). The germline V gene has CDR1 LNHDA and CDR2 SQIVND (reference sequence). This CDR3 has 13 amino acids. Trimming took off 3 bases at V and 5 bases at J, with 10 bases between the two ends. CDR3 region: CASSIHRWETQYF. CDR3 sequence (DNA): TGTGCCAGTAGTATTCACAGGTGGGAGACCCAGTACTTC.

A word on this clone: Just one base apart from a much larger clone, this may be a read error. This chain joins TRBV6-1 and TRBJ2-1; D is unresolved. The CDR3 contains 11 residues. Deletions cut 7 bases from V and 3 bases from J, with 4 bases between. Germline V gene lookup returns CDR1 MNHNS and CDR2 SASEGT. The CDR3 spells CASTYYNEQFF. The CDR3 nucleotides read TGTGCCAGCACTTACTACAATGAGCAGTTCTTC.

The chain couples TRBV2 to TRBJ1-1; 7 bases match TRBD1. The CDR3 has 13 residues. Germline trimming cut 8 bases from V and 1 base from J; bases unmatched to any gene: 4. Germline V gene lookup returns CDR1 SNHLY and CDR2 FYNNEI. In DNA form, the CDR3 reads TGTGCCAGCCAAGGACAGGCGAACACTGAAGCTTTCTTT. Its protein product is CASQGQANTEAFF.

This chain links TRBV4-2 with TRBJ2-1; D uncertain. The CDR3 runs 15 residues. Germline CDR1 LGHNA, CDR2 YNFKEQ. With 1 base removed from V and 4 bases from J, the gap between germline ends came to 11 bases. CDR3 DNA sequence: TGTGCCAGCAGCCAAGGGGCAGGTTTATACAATGAGCAGTTCTTC. Residues: CASSQGAGLYNEQFF.

This CDR3 reads CASRVGQDNEKLFF. The CDR3 DNA is TGTGCCAGCAGAGTAGGACAGGACAATGAAAAACTGTTTTTT. V usage is TRBV6-1 and J usage is TRBJ1-4; 7 bases are shared with TRBD1. V shed 6 bases, J shed 5 bases, and the junction held 6 bases outside the gene matches. Looked up from germline, CDR1 is MNHNS and CDR2 is SASEGT. The CDR3 covers 14 residues.

The chain combines TRBV29-1 with TRBJ2-2; no definite D call. Germline CDR1 is SQVTM and CDR2 is ANQGSEA. V shed 7 bases and J shed 0 bases, with 15 bases lying between them. The CDR3 totals 15 residues. CDR3 sequence reads: CSASLFYPNTGELFF. The CDR3 DNA reads TGCAGCGCAAGCCTGTTTTACCCGAACACCGGGGAGCTGTTTTTT.

The chain uses TRBV7-3 and TRBJ2-3; 7 bases map to TRBD2. Losses at the gene ends were 1 base for V and 6 bases for J; bases not matched to a gene: 16. Germline lookup yields CDR1 SGHTA and CDR2 FQGTGA. This CDR3 contains 18 residues. CDR3 amino acids: CASSLSPRLAAGSDTQYF. CDR3 sequence (DNA): TGTGCCAGCAGCTTAAGCCCCCGGCTAGCGGCGGGGTCTGATACGCAGTATTTT.

This rearrangement joins TRBV9 to TRBJ2-3; 7 bases are shared with TRBD2. The trim removed 4 bases at V and 0 bases at J, leaving 11 bases unmatched. Per the germline V gene, CDR1 is SGDLS and CDR2 is YYNGEE. This CDR3 is built from 17 residues. The CDR3 here is CASSKGRAGTSTDTQYF. The CDR3 nucleotides read TGTGCCAGCAGCAAAGGGAGAGCGGGAACTAGCACAGATACGCAGTATTTT. Variable domain in full (rest from reference TRBV9 and TRBJ2-3): DSGVTQTPKHLITATGQRVTLRCSPRSGDLSVYWYQQSLDQGLQFLIQYYNGEERAKGNILERFSAQQFPDLHSELNLSSLELGDSALYFCASSKGRAGTSTDTQYFGPGTRLTVL.

The chain carries TRBV6-6 and TRBJ1-2; D might be TRBD1 (6 bases). The germline V gene encodes CDR1 MNHNY and CDR2 SVGAGI (reference sequence). Trimming pared 2 bases from V and 5 bases from J, leaving 18 bases between. This CDR3 has 16 residues. CDR3 DNA: TGTGCCAGCAGTTACGGGGCAGGGGTCGTTGTTTATGGCTACACCTTC. Protein: CASSYGAGVVVYGYTF.

V gene TRBV5-6 combines with J gene TRBJ2-5; 9 positions match TRBD1. The CDR3 covers 17 residues. V was clipped by 2 bases and J by 0 bases; unmatched bases: 8. The germline V gene has CDR1 SGHDT and CDR2 YYEEEE. The CDR3 sequence: CASSFRRTGEYQETQYF. CDR3 bases: TGTGCCAGCAGCTTCCGACGGACAGGGGAGTACCAAGAGACCCAGTACTTC.

The rearrangement links TRBV6-1 to TRBJ2-7, with D perhaps matching TRBD1 (6 bases). Trimming removed 7 bases at V and 7 bases at J, with 11 bases between. CDR1 and CDR2 (germline): MNHNS, SASEGT. The CDR3 consists of 11 residues. CDR3 sequence reads: CASNTRGEQYF. The CDR3 DNA follows: TGTGCCAGCAACACGAGGGGGGAGCAGTACTTC.

The CDR3 DNA reads TGTGCCAGCGGACTAGCGGGAGGGCTCGAGCAGTACTTC. Translating gives CASGLAGGLEQYF. This rearrangement joins TRBV2 to TRBJ2-7, with TRBD2 matching 15 bases. V was clipped by 8 bases and J by 6 bases; unmatched bases: 2. CDR3 length: 13 amino acids. CDR1 is SNHLY and CDR2 is FYNNEI in the germline V gene.

The rearrangement uses TRBV30 and TRBJ1-4; 7 bases fit TRBD1. CDR3 length: 15 residues. Germline V gene sequence: CDR1 GTSNPN, CDR2 SVGIG (reference sequence). V dropped 3 bases and J dropped 4; count of bases not matched to a gene: 8. CDR3 nucleotide sequence: TGTGCCTGGAGGCAACAGGGGCGGTTTAATGAAAAACTGTTTTTT. It codes for CAWRQQGRFNEKLFF.

V usage is TRBV28 and J usage is TRBJ2-4; no clear D. Trimming shortened V by 8 bases and J by 6 bases, and 11 bases separated the two germline ends. Per the germline V gene, CDR1 is MDHEN and CDR2 is SYDVKM. There are 12 residues in the CDR3. The CDR3 bases are TGTGCCAGCGCCAGGAGCACAAACATTCAGTACTTC. The encoded protein is CASARSTNIQYF.

This clone turned up a few times. The CDR3 loop reads CASSTGMNTEAFF. The CDR3 DNA sequence: TGTGCCAGCAGCACCGGGATGAACACTGAAGCTTTCTTT. This chain connects TRBV6-6 to TRBJ1-1; D is ambiguous. Trimming took off 6 bases at V and 0 bases at J, with 8 bases between the two ends. Germline V gene data show CDR1 as MNHNY and CDR2 as SVGAGI (reference sequence). This CDR3 has 13 amino acids.

V is TRBV5-6 and J is TRBJ1-1, with TRBD1 matching 7 bases. Germline V CDR1 and CDR2: SGHDT, YYEEEE. This CDR3 has 14 amino acids. Trimming took 5 bases from V and 1 from J; bases not matched to a gene: 5. In DNA, the CDR3 is TGTGCCAGCAGGACCGGGACAGAGAACACTGAAGCTTTCTTT. It yields the protein CASRTGTENTEAFF.

The genes are TRBV5-1 and TRBJ2-3, with D uncertain. Germline V lookup: CDR1 SGHRS, CDR2 YFSETQ. The V end was cut by 5 bases, the J end by 0 bases, with 7 bases between. This CDR3 comprises 13 residues. The CDR3 sequence: CASRKQSTDTQYF. In DNA, the CDR3 is TGCGCCAGCAGAAAGCAGAGCACAGATACGCAGTATTTT.